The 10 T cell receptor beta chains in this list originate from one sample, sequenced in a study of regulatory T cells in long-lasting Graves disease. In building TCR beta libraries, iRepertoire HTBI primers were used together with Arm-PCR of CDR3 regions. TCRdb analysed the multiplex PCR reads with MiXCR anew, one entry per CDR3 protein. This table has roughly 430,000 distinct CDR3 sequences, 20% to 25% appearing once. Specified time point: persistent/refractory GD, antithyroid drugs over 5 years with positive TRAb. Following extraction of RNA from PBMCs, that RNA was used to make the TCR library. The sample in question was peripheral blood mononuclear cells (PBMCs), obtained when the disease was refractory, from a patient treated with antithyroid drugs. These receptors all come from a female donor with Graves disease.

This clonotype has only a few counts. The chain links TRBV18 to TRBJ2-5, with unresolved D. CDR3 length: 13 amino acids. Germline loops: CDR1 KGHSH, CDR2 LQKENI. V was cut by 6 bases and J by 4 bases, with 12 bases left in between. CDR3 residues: CASSHGYLETQYF. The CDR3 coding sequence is TGTGCCAGCTCTCACGGCTATCTAGAGACCCAGTACTTC.

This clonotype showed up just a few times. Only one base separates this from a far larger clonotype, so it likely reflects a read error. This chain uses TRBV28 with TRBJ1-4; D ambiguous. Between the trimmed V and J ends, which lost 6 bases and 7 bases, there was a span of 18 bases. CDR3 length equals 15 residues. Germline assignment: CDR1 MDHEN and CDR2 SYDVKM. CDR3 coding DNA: TGTGCCAGCAGCTCGGAAGTGGGGTTAGGTGAAAAACTGTTTTTT. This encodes CASSSEVGLGEKLFF.

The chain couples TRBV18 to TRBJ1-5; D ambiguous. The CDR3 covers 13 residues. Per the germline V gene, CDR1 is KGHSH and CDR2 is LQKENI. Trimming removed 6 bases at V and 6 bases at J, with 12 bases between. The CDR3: CASSTGNRQPQHF. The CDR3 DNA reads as TGTGCCAGCTCGACGGGGAATCGTCAGCCCCAGCATTTT.

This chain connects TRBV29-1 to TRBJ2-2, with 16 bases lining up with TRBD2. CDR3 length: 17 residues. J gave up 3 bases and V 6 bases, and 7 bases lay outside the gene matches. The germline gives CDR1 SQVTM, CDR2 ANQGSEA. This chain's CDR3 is CSVPGLAGGPDTGELFF. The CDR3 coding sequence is TGCAGCGTGCCGGGACTAGCGGGAGGGCCGGACACCGGGGAGCTGTTTTTT.

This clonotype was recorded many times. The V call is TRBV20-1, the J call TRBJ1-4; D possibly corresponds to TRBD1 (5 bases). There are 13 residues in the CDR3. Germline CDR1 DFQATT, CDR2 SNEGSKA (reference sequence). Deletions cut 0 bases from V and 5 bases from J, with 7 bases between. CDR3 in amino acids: CSAREGTNEKLFF. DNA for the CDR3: TGCAGTGCTAGAGAGGGGACGAATGAAAAACTGTTTTTT.

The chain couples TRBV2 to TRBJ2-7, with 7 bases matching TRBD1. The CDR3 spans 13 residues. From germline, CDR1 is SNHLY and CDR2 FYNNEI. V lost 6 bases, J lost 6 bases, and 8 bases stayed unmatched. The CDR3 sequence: CASRGDSLVEQYF. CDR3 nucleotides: TGTGCCAGCAGAGGGGACAGCCTGGTCGAGCAGTACTTC.

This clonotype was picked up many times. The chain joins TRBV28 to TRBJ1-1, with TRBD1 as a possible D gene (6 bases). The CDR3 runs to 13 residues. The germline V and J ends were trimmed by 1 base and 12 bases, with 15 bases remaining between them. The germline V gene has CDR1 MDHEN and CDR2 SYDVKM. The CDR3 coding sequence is TGTGCCAGCAGTTTATTCGGAGGGGGTAGAACTTTCTTT. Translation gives CASSLFGGGRTFF.

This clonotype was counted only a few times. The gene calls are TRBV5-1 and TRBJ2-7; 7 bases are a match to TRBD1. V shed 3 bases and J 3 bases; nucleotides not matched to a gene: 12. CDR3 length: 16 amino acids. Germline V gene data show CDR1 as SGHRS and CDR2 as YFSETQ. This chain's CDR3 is CASSWTQDGTDYEQYF. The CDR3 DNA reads TGCGCCAGCAGCTGGACCCAAGACGGGACAGACTACGAGCAGTACTTC.

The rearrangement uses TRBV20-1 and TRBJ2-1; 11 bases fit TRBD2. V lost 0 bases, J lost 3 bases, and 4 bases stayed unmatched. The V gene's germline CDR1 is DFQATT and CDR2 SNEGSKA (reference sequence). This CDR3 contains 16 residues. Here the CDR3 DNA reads TGCAGTGCTAGAGACCTACTAGCGGGAGACTACAATGAGCAGTTCTTC. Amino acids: CSARDLLAGDYNEQFF.

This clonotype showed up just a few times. The CDR3 nucleotides are TGTGCCAGTAGTTGGCAGGTCCAAGAGACCCAGTACTTC. The encoded protein is CASSWQVQETQYF. The chain couples TRBV19 to TRBJ2-4; no clear D. Matching the DNA end better, TRBJ2-5 makes the J call doubtful. CDR1 and CDR2 (germline): LNHDA, SQIVND (reference sequence). This CDR3 comprises 13 residues.